This T cell receptor beta chain was profiled in a study of CXCR3-negative and CXCR3-positive naive CD8 T cells. General study findings and limits: When CXCR3-positive naive cells were set against CXCR3-negative naive cells, the former had more hydrophobic TRB CDR3s.

Germline CDR1 reads SQVTM; CDR2 reads ANQGSEA. The length of the CDR3 is 15 residues. Sorts performed in triplicate captured hundreds of thousands of cells each from every CD8+ T cell subset. cDNA libraries for TRB were generated by 5' RACE incorporating UMI labels. Using the 5' RACE reads, TCRdb records one entry per CDR3 protein without DNA. This repertoire comprises fewer than 90,000 distinct CDR3 sequences; its ten largest clones make up 1.5% to 2%. As to this clonotype: The antigen is undetermined.

The sample consisted of naive CXCR3- CD8+ T cells from blood. Subset given: CD45RO-CCR7+CD27+CD95- naive CD8+ T cells lacking CXCR3 (TNR3-). The sequence derives from a human donor in good health. Some clones in this sample may be carry-over from other donors' samples. The chain links TRBV29-1 to TRBJ2-7; the TRBD2 assignment by TCRdb is unverifiable without DNA. CDR3 protein: CSVPKGGVGNYEQYF.